This T cell receptor (beta chain) was obtained from a study of blood T cells in healthy people across ages. CDR1 and CDR2 (germline): LNHDA, SQIVND (reference sequence). This CDR3 contains 14 residues. V lost 6 bases, J lost 5 bases, and 16 bases lay in between. A sample-barcoded 5' primer and a J-beta primer mix were used in a second PCR of roughly 6 to 11 cycles. TCRdb processed the 5' RACE reads anew with MiXCR; each CDR3 protein has one entry. The sample lists roughly 730,000 distinct CDR3 sequences, 56% occurring once. Per sample, a minimum of 6 million PBMCs were isolated. Total RNA was extracted at no less than 6 micrograms per sample.

This clonotype was obtained from a man aged 35 to 55 in good health. This sequence joins TRBV19 and TRBJ1-2; D is perhaps TRBD1 (5 bases). Sample: blood. CDR3 sequence (DNA): TGTGCCAGTAGCACCCTGGGACTTAGATATGGCTACACCTTC. It translates to CASSTLGLRYGYTF.